These T cell receptor beta chains were read from a single sample in a study of beta chain features in type 1 diabetes. This table comes from immunoSEQ multiplex PCR, and its TCRdb copy is limited to in-frame clones, with some not included. The sample includes 900,000 or so clones, 17% of them seen just once. The specimen sequenced was naive CD4+ T cells from blood. These receptors all come from a woman aged 18-35 years in good health. CDR3s include the opening cysteine and the closing phenylalanine or tryptophan. The D gene is left open where the match is weak. Clone size is stated in some rows and not others, as once, few, many or a class when expanded.

v_call: TRBV6-6; j_call: TRBJ1-4; d_call: NA; clone_size: few; cdr3_aa: CASSYWGEKLFF; cdr3_nt: TGTGCCAGCAGTTACTGGGGGGAAAAACTGTTTTTT
v_call: TRBV7-9; j_call: TRBJ2-5; d_call: NA; clone_size: NA; cdr3_aa: CASSLYGGGETQYF; cdr3_nt: TGTGCCAGCAGCTTGTATGGGGGAGGAGAGACCCAGTACTTC
v_call: TRBV5-1; j_call: TRBJ2-3; d_call: TRBD1; clone_size: NA; cdr3_aa: CASSSVGTGTDTQYF; cdr3_nt: TGCGCCAGCAGCTCGGTGGGGACAGGAACAGATACGCAGTATTTT
v_call: TRBV7-3; j_call: TRBJ2-1; d_call: NA; clone_size: NA; cdr3_aa: CASSPKERTTYNEQFF; cdr3_nt: TGTGCCAGCAGCCCGAAAGAGCGGACAACCTACAATGAGCAGTTCTTC
v_call: TRBV27; j_call: TRBJ2-1; d_call: TRBD2; clone_size: NA; cdr3_aa: CASSYSGVDRFEQFF; cdr3_nt: TGTGCCAGCAGTTATAGCGGGGTCGATCGGTTTGAGCAGTTCTTC
v_call: TRBV5-4; j_call: TRBJ2-1; d_call: NA; clone_size: NA; cdr3_aa: CASSLGGSYNEQFF; cdr3_nt: TGTGCCAGCAGCTTAGGCGGGTCCTACAATGAGCAGTTCTTC
v_call: TRBV4-2; j_call: TRBJ1-2; d_call: NA; clone_size: NA; cdr3_aa: CASSQAPIYGYTF; cdr3_nt: TGTGCCAGCAGCCAAGCGCCCATCTATGGCTACACCTTC
v_call: TRBV11-2; j_call: TRBJ1-1; d_call: NA; clone_size: few; cdr3_aa: CASSLVRTVGAFF; cdr3_nt: TGTGCCAGCAGCTTAGTCCGGACTGTTGGAGCTTTCTTT
v_call: TRBV5-1; j_call: TRBJ2-5; d_call: NA; clone_size: NA; cdr3_aa: CASSNSSDRRQETQYF; cdr3_nt: TGCGCCAGCAGCAACTCCTCCGACAGGAGACAAGAGACCCAGTACTTC
v_call: TRBV6-5; j_call: TRBJ2-5; d_call: NA; clone_size: NA; cdr3_aa: CASSSGTSETQYF; cdr3_nt: TGTGCCAGCAGTTCCGGGACTTCGGAGACCCAGTACTTC
v_call: TRBV6-5; j_call: TRBJ2-1; d_call: TRBD2; clone_size: few; cdr3_aa: CASSRSGKAYNEQFF; cdr3_nt: TGTGCCAGCAGCCGTAGCGGGAAAGCCTACAATGAGCAGTTCTTC
v_call: TRBV7-3; j_call: TRBJ2-1; d_call: NA; clone_size: NA; cdr3_aa: CASSVGQGPYNEQFF; cdr3_nt: TGTGCCAGCAGCGTTGGCCAGGGCCCCTACAATGAGCAGTTCTTC
v_call: TRBV2; j_call: TRBJ2-1; d_call: NA; clone_size: NA; cdr3_aa: CASKQDGNNEQFF; cdr3_nt: TGTGCCAGCAAGCAGGACGGGAACAATGAGCAGTTCTTC
v_call: TRBV6-5; j_call: TRBJ1-3; d_call: NA; clone_size: NA; cdr3_aa: CASTSVSGNTIYF; cdr3_nt: TGTGCCAGCACCAGCGTCTCTGGAAACACCATATATTTT
v_call: TRBV7-8; j_call: TRBJ2-1; d_call: TRBD2; clone_size: NA; cdr3_aa: CASSSLAGANEQFF; cdr3_nt: TGTGCCAGCAGCTCCCTAGCGGGGGCCAATGAGCAGTTCTTC
v_call: TRBV10-3; j_call: TRBJ2-5; d_call: TRBD1; clone_size: NA; cdr3_aa: CAIRERQGEETQYF; cdr3_nt: TGTGCCATCAGGGAGCGACAGGGAGAAGAGACCCAGTACTTC
v_call: TRBV12-5; j_call: TRBJ2-5; d_call: TRBD1; clone_size: NA; cdr3_aa: CASGLGVGTGPETQYF; cdr3_nt: TGTGCTAGTGGTTTGGGGGTCGGGACAGGTCCAGAGACCCAGTACTTC